The 21 T cell receptor beta chains presented below share a single source sample, sequenced in a study of a mutant IDH1 vaccine in newly diagnosed glioma. Produced via immunoSEQ multiplex PCR; TCRdb's table is partial and in-frame only. The top ten hold 3.5% to 4% of the sample, which has about 67,000 clones, roughly 80% seen once. Indicated time point: week 47, end of study. Vaccine doses each comprised 300 ug of mutant IDH1 20-mer peptide, with topical imiquimod. These receptors are not linked to any known antigen. The source material was PBMCs, sampled from a glioma patient whose treatment included an IDH1 peptide vaccine. The origin of the receptors is a man aged 25-40 years with glioma.

The V and J genes are TRBV4-2 and TRBJ2-5; 8 bases are a match to TRBD2. There are 15 residues in the CDR3. Germline assignment: CDR1 LGHNA and CDR2 YNFKEQ. The V segment lost 4 bases and the J segment 3 bases; nucleotides outside the gene matches: 7. CDR3 sequence: CASSRISGLEETQYF. The DNA of the CDR3 is TGTGCCAGCAGCCGCATATCGGGACTAGAAGAGACCCAGTACTTC.

This chain uses TRBV7-2 with TRBJ1-2; TRBD1 matches 10 bases. The germline CDR1 and CDR2 sequences are SGHTA and FQGNSA. The junction had 4 bases not matched to a gene; V was cut back by 5 bases and J by 7 bases. CDR3 length: 13 residues. In DNA, the CDR3 is TGTGCCAGCAGCCAGGGACAGGGGTTTGGCTACACCTTC. Protein sequence: CASSQGQGFGYTF.

The chain carries TRBV10-3 and TRBJ1-6; 8 bases align to TRBD1. This CDR3 has 15 amino acids. V was clipped by 5 bases and J by 10 bases; unmatched bases: 10. The germline CDR1 and CDR2 sequences are ENHRY and SYGVKD. This CDR3 is CAISRGQGGNSPLHF. CDR3 DNA: TGTGCCATCAGTAGAGGACAGGGAGGGAACTCACCCCTCCACTTT.

V is TRBV6-6 and J is TRBJ2-7, with TRBD1 matching 9 bases. In germline, CDR1 is MNHNY, CDR2 SVGAGI (reference sequence). With 4 bases clipped from V and 3 bases from J, the junction kept 7 bases outside the gene matches. The length of the CDR3 is 15 residues. This CDR3 is CASSSMTGGNYEQYF. In DNA, the CDR3 is TGTGCCAGCAGTTCGATGACAGGGGGGAACTACGAGCAGTACTTC.

The chain recombines TRBV4-2 with TRBJ2-3; 11 bases are shared with TRBD2. The CDR3 length is 17 residues. Germline loops: CDR1 LGHNA, CDR2 YNFKEQ. Trimming cost V 3 bases and J 4 bases; bases outside gene matches: 9. The CDR3 DNA sequence: TGTGCCAGCAGCCACCGCAAAGGGACTAGCGGCCCAGATACGCAGTATTTT. Its translation is CASSHRKGTSGPDTQYF.

In this sample, this clone turned up a few times. This chain links TRBV5-4 with TRBJ1-2; D is possibly TRBD1 (6 bases). Deletions cut 3 bases from V and 6 bases from J, with 9 bases between. The CDR3 spans 12 residues. The germline V gene encodes CDR1 SGHNT and CDR2 YYREEE (reference sequence). The CDR3 nucleotides read TGTGCCAGCAGCTCTCGGACAGATGGCTACACCTTC. Translation: CASSSRTDGYTF.

Within the sample, this clone is large. The rearrangement links TRBV15 to TRBJ1-1; a weak D match, TRBD1 (6 bases). Germline V gives CDR1 LNHNV, CDR2 YYDKDF (reference sequence). V gave up 0 bases and J gave up 0 bases, with 20 bases separating them. The CDR3 extends over 19 amino acids. The CDR3 sequence: CATSRDPRDTYLMNTEAFF. Written as DNA, the CDR3 is TGTGCCACCAGCAGAGATCCCCGGGACACCTATTTAATGAACACTGAAGCTTTCTTT.

This chain links TRBV5-1 with TRBJ2-5, with TRBD1 matching over 8 bases. This CDR3 is built from 15 residues. Trimming at V came to 3 bases and at J to 5 bases, leaving 9 bases not matched to a gene. Germline V gene sequence: CDR1 SGHRS, CDR2 YFSETQ. As DNA, the CDR3 is TGCGCCAGCAGCTCCGACAGGGGCTGGGGGGAGACCCAGTACTTC. Amino acids: CASSSDRGWGETQYF.

The chain links TRBV11-3 to TRBJ2-7; perhaps TRBD2 as D (7 bases). Trimming stripped 1 base from V and 4 bases from J, with 11 bases between. This CDR3 has 14 amino acids. Germline V lookup: CDR1 SGHNT, CDR2 YENEEA. In DNA form, the CDR3 reads TGTGCCAGCAGCTTAGCGGGGGGCCTATACGAGCAGTACTTC. Translated: CASSLAGGLYEQYF.

This clone was counted once. V usage is TRBV4-1 and J usage is TRBJ2-1; 8 bases map to TRBD2. Unmatched junction bases numbered 7, after V lost 3 bases and J lost 6 bases. Germline V lookup: CDR1 MGHRA, CDR2 YSYEKL. This CDR3 has 15 amino acids. The CDR3 is CASSQTGTSLNEQFF. CDR3 in DNA: TGCGCCAGCAGCCAGACCGGGACTAGTCTCAATGAGCAGTTCTTC.

In this sample, this clone turned up a few times. J is TRBJ1-5 and V is TRBV6-5; D is unresolved. V shed 6 bases and J shed 1 base, with 13 bases lying between them. CDR3 length equals 15 residues. The germline CDR1 and CDR2 sequences are MNHEY and SVGAGI. This CDR3 is CASSAGPPSNQPQHF. Written as DNA, the CDR3 is TGTGCCAGCAGCGCCGGGCCTCCGAGCAATCAGCCCCAGCATTTT.

The chain links TRBV18 to TRBJ2-3; 7 nucleotides align to TRBD2. Germline values: CDR1 KGHSH, CDR2 LQKENI. The CDR3 is made up of 15 amino acids. J gave up 1 base and V 1 base, and 2 bases lay outside the gene matches. The CDR3 is CASSPLRGGTDTQYF. CDR3 sequence (DNA): TGTGCCAGCTCACCACTCCGGGGGGGCACAGATACGCAGTATTTT.

The rearrangement uses TRBV28 and TRBJ2-1; D is unresolved. The germline V gene encodes CDR1 MDHEN and CDR2 SYDVKM. The CDR3 totals 11 residues. Trimming left V 5 bases short and J 10 bases short, with 9 bases between. The CDR3 loop reads CASSARDEQFF. DNA of the CDR3: TGTGCCAGCAGTGCGCGAGACGAGCAGTTCTTC.

This rearrangement joins TRBV27 to TRBJ2-7; 7 positions agree with TRBD1. CDR1 is MNHEY and CDR2 is SMNVEV in the germline V gene (reference sequence). This CDR3 spans 12 amino acids. V shed 6 bases and J 6 bases; nucleotides not matched to a gene: 5. The CDR3 loop reads CASSRSGGEQYF. CDR3 DNA: TGTGCCAGCAGCCGGTCAGGGGGCGAGCAGTACTTC.

The chain recombines TRBV2 with TRBJ1-1; 12 bases map to TRBD1. The J segment lost 0 bases and the V segment lost 8 bases, leaving 10 bases of the junction unmatched. This CDR3 contains 17 residues. CDR1 and CDR2 from the germline V gene are SNHLY and FYNNEI. The CDR3 spells CASRDRGPRLVNTEAFF. The CDR3 nucleotides are TGTGCCAGCCGGGACAGGGGGCCGAGGCTGGTGAACACTGAAGCTTTCTTT.

This clone was counted once. The chain joins TRBV19 to TRBJ2-3; D gene unclear. The germline gives CDR1 LNHDA, CDR2 SQIVND (reference sequence). Trimming cost V 8 bases and J 3 bases, with 6 bases left between them. The CDR3 runs to 11 residues. The CDR3 reads CASAGTDTQYF. The CDR3 coding sequence is TGTGCCAGTGCCGGGACAGATACGCAGTATTTT.

The chain has TRBV4-1 and TRBJ1-4; no reliable D call. Trimming removed 4 bases from V and 5 bases from J, with 11 bases in between. The CDR3 is 14 amino acids. Germline CDR1 reads MGHRA; CDR2 reads YSYEKL. The CDR3: CASSLGVVNEKLFF. The CDR3 nucleotides read TGCGCCAGCAGCCTTGGCGTAGTGAATGAAAAACTGTTTTTT.

This sequence joins TRBV15 and TRBJ2-1; D is ambiguous. Germline V gene sequence: CDR1 LNHNV, CDR2 YYDKDF (reference sequence). This CDR3 comprises 14 residues. The V gene lost 0 bases and the J gene lost 3 bases, with 6 bases spanning the gap. The CDR3 region has the DNA TGTGCCACCAGCAGAGATGTCAGCTACAATGAGCAGTTCTTC. Protein product: CATSRDVSYNEQFF. Combining the CDR3 with reference TRBV15 and TRBJ2-1 gives the whole variable domain DAMVIQNPRYQVTQFGKPVTLSCSQTLNHNVMYWYQQKSSQAPKLLFHYYDKDFNNEADTPDNFQSRRPNTSFCFLDIRSPGLGDTAMYLCATSRDVSYNEQFFGPGTRLTVL.

This chain connects TRBV5-1 to TRBJ2-2, with TRBD1 matching 8 bases. This CDR3 contains 17 residues. Germline V gene lookup returns CDR1 SGHRS and CDR2 YFSETQ. J lost 1 base, V lost 0 bases, and 5 bases had no gene match. The DNA for the CDR3 is TGCGCCAGCAGCTTGGCGACAGGGGCCCGGAACACCGGGGAGCTGTTTTTT. Amino acids: CASSLATGARNTGELFF. Full variable domain (outside the CDR3, taken from reference TRBV5-1 and TRBJ2-2): KAGVTQTPRYLIKTRGQQVTLSCSPISGHRSVSWYQQTPGQGLQFLFEYFSETQRNKGNFPGRFSGRQFSNSRSEMNVSTLELGDSALYLCASSLATGARNTGELFFGEGSRLTVL.

This chain connects TRBV11-2 to TRBJ1-3; D is unclear. This CDR3 is 15 amino acids long. The germline V and J ends were trimmed by 1 base and 5 bases, with 12 bases remaining between them. CDR1 and CDR2 from the germline V gene are SGHAT and FQNNGV. CDR3 residues: CASSLGFSPRNTIYF. Written as DNA, the CDR3 is TGTGCCAGCAGCTTAGGTTTCAGTCCAAGAAACACCATATATTTT.

The chain is built from TRBV10-3 and TRBJ1-5; 9 bases align to TRBD1. There are 22 residues in the CDR3. V was pared by 0 bases and J by 0 bases, with 18 bases of the junction left unmatched. Germline assignment: CDR1 ENHRY and CDR2 SYGVKD. CDR3: CAISESGGQGTGQTYSNQPQHF. The CDR3 nucleotides are TGTGCCATCAGTGAGTCGGGGGGTCAAGGGACAGGGCAGACCTATAGCAATCAGCCCCAGCATTTT.